This T cell receptor beta chain is from a study of T cell changes during pregnancy in multiple sclerosis. The CDR3 length is 14 residues. Germline V gene data show CDR1 as LNHDA and CDR2 as SQIVND (reference sequence). Trimming took 6 bases from V and 7 from J; bases not matched to a gene: 8. The protocol was immunoSEQ multiplex PCR, while the TCRdb copy is restricted to in-frame clones and leaves out a portion. The repertoire consists of 40,000 or so clones, with 90% occurring once and the leading ten covering roughly 0.5%. This chain links TRBV19 with TRBJ2-2, with 7 bases fitting TRBD2. Sample: CD4+ T cells from peripheral blood mononuclear cells, taken in the first trimester of pregnancy. This clonotype was obtained from a female donor in good health, enrolled as a control in a pregnancy study. CDR3 amino acids: CASSPWGGSGELFF. The CDR3 bases are TGTGCCAGTAGCCCATGGGGCGGGAGCGGGGAGCTGTTTTTT. Full variable domain (outside the CDR3, taken from reference TRBV19 and TRBJ2-2): DGGITQSPKYLFRKEGQNVTLSCEQNLNHDAMYWYRQDPGQGLRLIYYSQIVNDFQKGDIAEGYSVSREKKESFPLTVTSAQKNPTAFYLCASSPWGGSGELFFGEGSRLTVL.